The 5 T cell receptor beta chains reported below all come from one sample, sequenced in a study of shared clonotypes between healthy human individuals. Generated by immunoSEQ multiplex PCR, the TCRdb table keeps only in-frame clones and is missing some. The sample yields around 980,000 clones, roughly 74% seen once. The sequencing sample was made of memory CD4+ T cells from PBMCs. Regarding subset: CD45RA-negative fraction. Receptors originate from a man between 18 and 29 years old in good health. Some clones in this sample may be carry-over from other donors' samples.

There are a few counts of this clone. The CDR3: CASGGTAVYEQYF. The CDR3 DNA follows: TGTGCCAGCGGTGGGACAGCTGTCTACGAGCAGTACTTC. The V gene is TRBV28, the J gene TRBJ2-7; 7 nucleotides line up with TRBD1. Trimming removed 8 bases from V and 3 bases from J; junction bases left unmatched: 7. The CDR3 loop spans 13 amino acids. Germline assignment: CDR1 MDHEN and CDR2 SYDVKM.

The CDR3 region has the DNA TGCGCCGGATCCAAGGGGCGAGTGGGGACCCAGTACTTC. As protein: CAGSKGRVGTQYF. This sequence joins TRBV10-2 and TRBJ2-5; a weak D match, TRBD1 (5 bases). Germline lookup yields CDR1 WSHSY and CDR2 SAAADI. The V and J ends lost 11 bases and 7 bases respectively, with 20 bases between them. There are 13 residues in the CDR3.

V usage is TRBV7-2 and J usage is TRBJ1-5, with a possible D match to TRBD1 (6 bases). CDR3 length equals 15 residues. Trimming took off 5 bases at V and 3 bases at J, with 14 bases between the two ends. Germline V gene lookup returns CDR1 SGHTA and CDR2 FQGNSA. The CDR3 bases are TGTGCCAGCAGCGCAAGGGGGGAGACCAATCAGCCCCAGCATTTT. This encodes CASSARGETNQPQHF.

V is TRBV2 and J is TRBJ2-7, with 7 bases lining up with TRBD1. Trimming took 7 bases from V and 2 from J; bases not matched to a gene: 8. The CDR3 covers 14 residues. The germline V gene encodes CDR1 SNHLY and CDR2 FYNNEI. CDR3 DNA sequence: TGTGCCAGCAAGTGGGAACAGGGGACCTACGAGCAGTACTTC. This codes for CASKWEQGTYEQYF.

The V call is TRBV6-5, the J call TRBJ1-1; 10 bases map to TRBD1. The CDR3 has 15 residues. V was pared by 5 bases and J by 3 bases, with 6 bases of the junction left unmatched. The germline CDR1 and CDR2 sequences are MNHEY and SVGAGI. CDR3 sequence reads: CASSRQGARDTEAFF. As DNA, the CDR3 is TGTGCCAGCAGTCGACAGGGGGCGAGGGACACTGAAGCTTTCTTT.